What follows are 32 T cell receptor beta chains derived from one specimen sequenced in a study of T cells after yellow fever vaccination. One entry per CDR3 protein, called by TCRdb with MiXCR from the 5' RACE reads. The sample consists of 620,000 or so distinct CDR3 sequences, more than 9% of them appearing once. This material consisted of PBMCs, taken on the day of the yellow fever booster vaccination. Source of these receptors: a man aged 25 to 45 who received the YFV17D yellow fever vaccine.

Only a few counts were recorded for this clonotype. The rearrangement joins TRBV4-3 to TRBJ2-1; 7 bases align to TRBD2. V lost 0 bases and J lost 9; bases outside the gene matches: 5. The CDR3 extends over 14 amino acids. Germline V CDR1 and CDR2: LGHNA, YSLEER. The CDR3 DNA sequence: TGCGCCAGCAGCCAAGACCTAGCGGTCGGTGAGCAGTTCTTC. Its translation: CASSQDLAVGEQFF.

The chain carries TRBV3-1 and TRBJ1-2, with 7 bases fitting TRBD1. Germline trimming cut 2 bases from V and 4 bases from J; bases unmatched to any gene: 4. CDR3 length: 14 amino acids. In germline, CDR1 is LGHDT, CDR2 YNNKEL (reference sequence). The CDR3 here is CASSQQGVSYGYTF. CDR3 coding DNA: TGTGCCAGCAGCCAACAGGGGGTTAGCTATGGCTACACCTTC.

The chain employs TRBV4-1 and TRBJ1-2; 7 bases line up with TRBD1. Germline lookup yields CDR1 MGHRA and CDR2 YSYEKL. This CDR3 is 13 amino acids long. The trim removed 2 bases at V and 4 bases at J, leaving 1 base unmatched. CDR3 sequence reads: CASSQRDSYGYTF. CDR3 DNA sequence: TGCGCCAGCAGCCAACGGGACAGCTATGGCTACACCTTC.

This chain connects TRBV3-1 to TRBJ2-1, with 7 bases that match TRBD1. CDR3 length: 12 residues. Unmatched junction bases numbered 6, after V lost 7 bases and J lost 9 bases. Germline CDR1 LGHDT, CDR2 YNNKEL (reference sequence). The CDR3 DNA reads TGTGCCAGCACTAGGGGGCGAGGTGAGCAGTTCTTC. Translated, it gives CASTRGRGEQFF.

The rearrangement joins TRBV15 to TRBJ2-5; 8 nucleotides agree with TRBD1. The CDR3 totals 16 residues. V was clipped by 2 bases and J by 5 bases; unmatched bases: 10. Germline values: CDR1 LNHNV, CDR2 YYDKDF (reference sequence). The CDR3 nucleotides read TGTGCCACCAGCAGACTTCGACAGGGGCGCGGCGAGACCCAGTACTTC. Its translation is CATSRLRQGRGETQYF.

This clonotype showed up just a few times. The V and J genes are TRBV19 and TRBJ2-7; 7 nucleotides align to TRBD1. This CDR3 has 15 residues. After removal of 6 bases from V and 1 base from J, the junction contained 9 bases not matched to a gene. CDR1 and CDR2 (germline): LNHDA, SQIVND (reference sequence). The chain's CDR3 is CASRFQGGGSYEQYF. The CDR3 DNA reads TGTGCCAGTAGATTTCAAGGGGGCGGATCCTACGAGCAGTACTTC.

This clonotype came up a few times. The rearrangement uses TRBV28 and TRBJ2-1, with 7 nucleotides matching TRBD2. V gave up 7 bases and J gave up 4 bases; unmatched junction bases: 7. Germline V lookup: CDR1 MDHEN, CDR2 SYDVKM. This CDR3 has 14 amino acids. CDR3 coding DNA: TGTGCCAGCACCATAGCGGGTCCGTACAATGAGCAGTTCTTC. Residues: CASTIAGPYNEQFF.

This clonotype showed up just a few times. The chain combines TRBV27 with TRBJ2-1; 12 positions agree with TRBD2. The V gene end was trimmed by 4 bases and the J gene end by 9 bases; junction bases not matched to a gene: 7. There are 15 residues in the CDR3. Germline V gene sequence: CDR1 MNHEY, CDR2 SMNVEV (reference sequence). CDR3 protein: CASSSSGRAGSEQFF. In DNA form, the CDR3 reads TGTGCCAGCAGTTCTAGCGGGAGGGCCGGGAGTGAGCAGTTCTTC.

The V gene is TRBV12-3 or TRBV12-4, the J gene TRBJ2-5; 8 bases line up with TRBD2. With 6 bases clipped from V and 3 bases from J, the junction kept 9 bases outside the gene matches. The CDR3 consists of 15 residues. CDR3 residues: CASRRDRGGKETQYF. The CDR3, as DNA: TGTGCCAGCAGGAGAGACCGGGGGGGAAAAGAGACCCAGTACTTC.

The table lists this clonotype with a few counts. At one end the junction does not follow the germline gene, possibly because of a read error. This chain connects TRBV7-9 to TRBJ2-5; D may correspond to TRBD1 or TRBD2 (5 bases each). The CDR3 length is 9 residues. Germline V gene sequence: CDR1 SEHNR, CDR2 FQNEAQ (reference sequence). The chain's CDR3 is CASRPYGGF. The CDR3 bases are TGTGCCAGCAGGCCGTATGGGGGCTTC. Combining the CDR3 with reference TRBV7-9 and TRBJ2-5 gives the whole variable domain DTGVSQNPRHKITKRGQNVTFRCDPISEHNRLYWYRQTLGQGPEFLTYFQNEAQLEKSRLLSDRFSAERPKGSFSTLEIQRTEQGDSAMYLCASRPYGGFGPGTRLLVL.

This clonotype was counted only a few times. The genes are TRBV2 and TRBJ1-5, with 7 bases that match TRBD1. From germline, CDR1 is SNHLY and CDR2 FYNNEI. The CDR3 sequence is 15 residues long. V lost 5 bases, J lost 1 base, and 5 bases stayed unmatched. The CDR3: CASSSGTVSNQPQHF. The CDR3 DNA sequence: TGTGCCAGCAGTTCCGGGACAGTAAGCAATCAGCCCCAGCATTTT.

In its sample, this clonotype was seen many times. CDR3 sequence (DNA): TGCGCCAGCAGCAATCCTAGCGAAGCCGAGCAGTACTTC. This gives the protein CASSNPSEAEQYF. The rearrangement links TRBV5-1 to TRBJ2-7, with D possibly TRBD2 on 6 matching bases. Germline V gene lookup returns CDR1 SGHRS and CDR2 YFSETQ. The CDR3 covers 13 residues. Trimming took off 4 bases at V and 6 bases at J, with 14 bases between the two ends.

This rearrangement joins TRBV6-2 or TRBV6-3 to TRBJ2-1, with 8 bases that match TRBD2. The V segment lost 6 bases and the J segment 10 bases; nucleotides outside the gene matches: 5. CDR1 and CDR2 from the germline V gene are MNHEY and SVGEGT. This CDR3 is 12 amino acids long. The CDR3 region has the DNA TGTGCCAGCAGGTCGGGCGGGGGGGAGCAGTTCTTC. It codes for CASRSGGGEQFF.

The V and J genes are TRBV12-3 or TRBV12-4 and TRBJ1-4; tentatively, D is TRBD1 (5 bases). Trimming left V 7 bases short and J 8 bases short, with 17 bases between. The CDR3 sequence is 14 residues long. CDR3 protein: CASTPRAGNEKLFF. The DNA of the CDR3 is TGTGCCAGCACCCCCCGGGCAGGGAACGAAAAACTGTTTTTT.

This chain uses TRBV23-1 with TRBJ2-3; 10 bases map to TRBD1. TRBV23-1 is annotated as an ORF whose role is uncertain. Unmatched junction bases numbered 11, after V lost 3 bases and J lost 5 bases. The length of the CDR3 is 17 residues. The CDR3 nucleotides are TGCGCCAGCAGTCAGTGGGGGGGGACAGGGGTGGAAGATACGCAGTATTTT. Translated: CASSQWGGTGVEDTQYF.

This clonotype has only a few counts. V gene TRBV4-3 combines with J gene TRBJ2-7; D remains ambiguous. Germline assignment: CDR1 LGHNA and CDR2 YSLEER. Trimming stripped 0 bases from V and 2 bases from J, with 11 bases between. The CDR3 is made up of 15 amino acids. CDR3 nucleotide sequence: TGCGCCAGCAGCCAAGAACGGAATCCCACCTACGAGCAGTACTTC. This sequence encodes CASSQERNPTYEQYF.

This clonotype came up a few times. The V gene is TRBV29-1, the J gene TRBJ2-1; a weak D match, TRBD2 (6 bases). CDR3 length equals 11 residues. CDR1 and CDR2 (germline): SQVTM, ANQGSEA. V shed 7 bases and J shed 4 bases, with 8 bases lying between them. The CDR3 nucleotides read TGCAGCGCAAGCGGGTACAATGAGCAGTTCTTC. It is translated as CSASGYNEQFF.

This clonotype was observed a handful of times. This chain links TRBV29-1 with TRBJ2-3; 8 bases align to TRBD2. This CDR3 is built from 15 residues. Germline CDR1 and CDR2: SQVTM and ANQGSEA. The ends lost 5 bases at V and 4 bases at J; junction bases unmatched: 11. CDR3 in amino acids: CSVWGRAGGADTQYF. The CDR3 bases are TGCAGCGTTTGGGGCAGGGCGGGAGGAGCAGATACGCAGTATTTT.

This clonotype came up a few times. The V gene is TRBV7-9, the J gene TRBJ2-7; TRBD2 aligns across 12 bases. Germline loops: CDR1 SEHNR, CDR2 FQNEAQ (reference sequence). This CDR3 has 16 amino acids. J gave up 5 bases and V 5 bases, and 10 bases lay outside the gene matches. CDR3 sequence (DNA): TGTGCCAGCAGCCCATCTTCCGCTAGCGGGAGGGACGAGCAGTACTTC. Residues: CASSPSSASGRDEQYF.

This clonotype was detected only a few times. The V call is TRBV5-1, the J call TRBJ1-1; 7 nucleotides match TRBD1. Germline loops: CDR1 SGHRS, CDR2 YFSETQ. The CDR3 contains 15 residues. V lost 4 bases to trimming and J lost 10 bases; unmatched junction nucleotides: 16. The CDR3 reads CASSALSGQANTAFF. In nucleotides, the CDR3 is TGCGCCAGCAGCGCTTTATCTGGACAGGCTAATACAGCTTTCTTT. The whole variable domain, remainder taken from reference TRBV5-1 and TRBJ1-1, is KAGVTQTPRYLIKTRGQQVTLSCSPISGHRSVSWYQQTPGQGLQFLFEYFSETQRNKGNFPGRFSGRQFSNSRSEMNVSTLELGDSALYLCASSALSGQANTAFFGQGTRLTVV.

This clonotype was observed many times. The chain joins TRBV20-1 to TRBJ2-1, with D uncertain. The germline V gene has CDR1 DFQATT and CDR2 SNEGSKA (reference sequence). V was clipped by 5 bases and J by 9 bases, with 11 bases between them. The CDR3 is made up of 11 amino acids. The CDR3, as DNA: TGCAGTGCTCAGACGGAAGCTGAGCAGTTCTTC. The encoded protein is CSAQTEAEQFF.

This clonotype was recorded a few times. V gene TRBV12-3 or TRBV12-4 combines with J gene TRBJ2-3, with D perhaps TRBD1 (6 bases). The CDR3 length is 13 residues. Trimming cost V 6 bases and J 3 bases, with 10 bases left between them. The CDR3 region has the DNA TGTGCCAGCAGATCACAGGGAACAGATACGCAGTATTTT. Protein sequence: CASRSQGTDTQYF.

The chain couples TRBV25-1 to TRBJ2-4; D is ambiguous. The CDR3 has 15 amino acids. Germline CDR1 MGHDK, CDR2 SYGVNS. V lost 4 bases to trimming and J lost 2 bases, with 12 bases between them. The DNA of the CDR3 is TGTGCCAGCAGTGGGCAGGAAGGGACCAAAAACATTCAGTACTTC. It codes for CASSGQEGTKNIQYF.

The sample holds a few counts of this clonotype. V gene TRBV5-1 combines with J gene TRBJ2-1, with 7 bases matching TRBD1. Trimming at V came to 2 bases and at J to 3 bases, leaving 5 bases not matched to a gene. The CDR3 loop spans 15 amino acids. The germline V gene has CDR1 SGHRS and CDR2 YFSETQ. The DNA for the CDR3 is TGCGCCAGCAGCTTAACAGGGGAATACTACAATGAGCAGTTCTTC. This encodes CASSLTGEYYNEQFF.

The sample holds a few counts of this clonotype. The rearrangement links TRBV7-8 to TRBJ1-1; no reliable D call. The CDR3 runs to 16 residues. Trimming left V 3 bases short and J 1 base short, with 15 bases between. CDR1 is SGHVS and CDR2 is FQNEAQ in the germline V gene. CDR3: CASSFREDFGNTEAFF. Here the CDR3 DNA reads TGTGCCAGCAGCTTTAGGGAGGACTTTGGGAACACTGAAGCTTTCTTT. The full variable domain, with the rest looked up from reference TRBV7-8 and TRBJ1-1, is GAGVSQSPRYKVAKRGQDVALRCDPISGHVSLFWYQQALGQGPEFLTYFQNEAQLDKSGLPSDRFFAERPEGSVSTLKIQRTQQEDSAVYLCASSFREDFGNTEAFFGQGTRLTVV.

This clonotype was observed a handful of times. The CDR3 reads CSGSLAAGREQYF. In DNA form, the CDR3 reads TGCAGCGGCTCTCTAGCGGCGGGACGTGAGCAGTACTTC. The chain joins TRBV29-1 to TRBJ2-7; 7 bases fit TRBD2. This CDR3 spans 13 amino acids. J was trimmed by 7 bases and V by 7 bases; bases with no gene match: 13. Germline lookup yields CDR1 SQVTM and CDR2 ANQGSEA.

The V call is TRBV29-1, the J call TRBJ2-7; D possibly matches TRBD1 or TRBD2 (5 bases each). Germline V lookup: CDR1 SQVTM, CDR2 ANQGSEA. Between the trimmed V and J ends, which lost 6 bases and 2 bases, there was a span of 11 bases. The CDR3 sequence is 12 residues long. The CDR3 DNA follows: TGCAGCGTCCGGGACGCAGCCTACGAGCAGTACTTC. Translation gives CSVRDAAYEQYF.

This clonotype showed up many times. The chain combines TRBV18 with TRBJ2-5; D remains ambiguous. Germline CDR1 and CDR2: KGHSH and LQKENI. Deletions cut 3 bases from V and 1 base from J, with 9 bases between. The CDR3 runs 14 residues. The CDR3 DNA follows: TGTGCCAGCTCACCCAGGCGGATCCAAGAGACCCAGTACTTC. This translates into CASSPRRIQETQYF.

The table lists this clonotype with a few counts. V gene TRBV5-4 combines with J gene TRBJ2-7, with TRBD2 matching over 7 bases. CDR3 length equals 14 residues. Germline values: CDR1 SGHNT, CDR2 YYREEE (reference sequence). V lost 0 bases, J lost 6 bases, and 6 bases stayed unmatched. The CDR3 reads CASSLVAGELEQYF. CDR3 nucleotide sequence: TGTGCCAGCAGCTTGGTTGCGGGAGAGCTCGAGCAGTACTTC.

The chain combines TRBV12-3 or TRBV12-4 with TRBJ1-5; the match to TRBD1 covers 7 bases. The CDR3 length is 15 residues. J was trimmed by 3 bases and V by 6 bases; bases with no gene match: 8. Here the CDR3 DNA reads TGTGCCAGCAGCCAAGGGGGCCCCAACAATCAGCCCCAGCATTTT. This gives the protein CASSQGGPNNQPQHF.

This clonotype turned up a few times. The rearrangement links TRBV7-9 to TRBJ1-5; tentative D call: TRBD1 (5 bases). The CDR3 consists of 16 residues. CDR1 SEHNR and CDR2 FQNEAQ come from the germline V gene (reference sequence). The V gene lost 0 bases and the J gene lost 5 bases, with 14 bases spanning the gap. CDR3 loop: CASSLAGGREDQPQHF. The CDR3 DNA reads TGTGCCAGCAGCTTAGCGGGGGGGAGAGAGGATCAGCCCCAGCATTTT.

V is TRBV5-1 and J is TRBJ2-1; 13 positions match TRBD2. Germline loops: CDR1 SGHRS, CDR2 YFSETQ. V shed 4 bases and J 8 bases; nucleotides not matched to a gene: 9. This CDR3 is built from 16 residues. The CDR3 nucleotides are TGCGCCAGCAGCCGGGGGACTAGCGGGGCCGTGGATGAGCAGTTCTTC. Translated: CASSRGTSGAVDEQFF.